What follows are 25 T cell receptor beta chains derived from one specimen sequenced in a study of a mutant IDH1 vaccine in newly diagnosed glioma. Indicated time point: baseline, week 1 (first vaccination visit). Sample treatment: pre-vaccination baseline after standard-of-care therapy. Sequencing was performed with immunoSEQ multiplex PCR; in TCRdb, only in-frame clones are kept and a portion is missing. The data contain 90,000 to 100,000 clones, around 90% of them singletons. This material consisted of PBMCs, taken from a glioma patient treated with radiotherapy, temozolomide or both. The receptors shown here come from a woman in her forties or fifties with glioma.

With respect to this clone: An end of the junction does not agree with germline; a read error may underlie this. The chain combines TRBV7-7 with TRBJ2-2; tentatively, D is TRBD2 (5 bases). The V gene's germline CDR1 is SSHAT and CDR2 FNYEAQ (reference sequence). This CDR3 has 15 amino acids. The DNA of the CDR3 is TGTGCTAGCAGCTTAGCGCGTTCGAACACCGGGGAGCTGTTTTTT. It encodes CASSLARSNTGELFF. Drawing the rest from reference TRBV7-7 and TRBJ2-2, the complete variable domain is GAGVSQSPRYKVTKRGQDVTLRCDPISSHATLYWYQQALGQGPEFLTYFNYEAQPDKSGLPSDRFSAERPEGSISTLTIQRTEQRDSAMYRCASSLARSNTGELFFGEGSRLTVL.

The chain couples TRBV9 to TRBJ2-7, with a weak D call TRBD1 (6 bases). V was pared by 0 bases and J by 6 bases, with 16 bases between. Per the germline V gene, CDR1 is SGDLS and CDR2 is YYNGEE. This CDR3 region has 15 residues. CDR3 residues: CASSVGERGQSEQYF. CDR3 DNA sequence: TGTGCCAGCAGCGTAGGGGAGAGGGGACAAAGCGAGCAGTACTTC.

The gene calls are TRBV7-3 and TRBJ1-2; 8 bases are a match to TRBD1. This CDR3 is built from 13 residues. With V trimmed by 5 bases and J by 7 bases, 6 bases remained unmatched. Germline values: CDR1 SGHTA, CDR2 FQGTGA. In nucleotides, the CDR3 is TGTGCCAGCAGCCGAACAGGGGGTAGTGGCTACACCTTC. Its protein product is CASSRTGGSGYTF. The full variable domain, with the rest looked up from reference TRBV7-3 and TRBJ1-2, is GAGVSQTPSNKVTEKGKYVELRCDPISGHTALYWYRQSLGQGPEFLIYFQGTGAADDSGLPNDRFFAVRPEGSVSTLKIQRTERGDSAVYLCASSRTGGSGYTFGSGTRLTVV.

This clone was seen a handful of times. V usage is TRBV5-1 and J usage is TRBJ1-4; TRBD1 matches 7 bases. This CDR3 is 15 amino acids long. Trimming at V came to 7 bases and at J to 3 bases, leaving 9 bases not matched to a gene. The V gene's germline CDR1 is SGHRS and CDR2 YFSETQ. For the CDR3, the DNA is TGCGCCAGCGGGACCAGGGACAGACCTAATGAAAAACTGTTTTTT. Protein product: CASGTRDRPNEKLFF.

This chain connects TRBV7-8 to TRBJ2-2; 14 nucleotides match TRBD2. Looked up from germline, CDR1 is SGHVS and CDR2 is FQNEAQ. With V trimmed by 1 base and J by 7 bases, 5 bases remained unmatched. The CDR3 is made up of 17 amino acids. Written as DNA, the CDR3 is TGTGCCAGCAGCTTAGGGGGACTAGCGGGAGTGAACGGGGAGCTGTTTTTT. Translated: CASSLGGLAGVNGELFF.

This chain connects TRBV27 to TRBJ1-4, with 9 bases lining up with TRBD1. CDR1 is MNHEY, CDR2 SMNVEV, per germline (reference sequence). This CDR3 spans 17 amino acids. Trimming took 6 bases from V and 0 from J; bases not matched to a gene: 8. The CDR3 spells CASSPSRTGATNEKLFF. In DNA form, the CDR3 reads TGTGCCAGCAGCCCTTCCCGGACAGGGGCAACTAATGAAAAACTGTTTTTT.

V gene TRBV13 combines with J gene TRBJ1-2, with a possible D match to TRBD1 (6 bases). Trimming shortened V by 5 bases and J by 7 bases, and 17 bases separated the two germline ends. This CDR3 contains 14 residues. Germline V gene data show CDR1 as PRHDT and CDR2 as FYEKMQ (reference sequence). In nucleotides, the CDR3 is TGTGCCAGCAGCCCCGGGACTGGGGGCCCTGGCTACACCTTC. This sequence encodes CASSPGTGGPGYTF.

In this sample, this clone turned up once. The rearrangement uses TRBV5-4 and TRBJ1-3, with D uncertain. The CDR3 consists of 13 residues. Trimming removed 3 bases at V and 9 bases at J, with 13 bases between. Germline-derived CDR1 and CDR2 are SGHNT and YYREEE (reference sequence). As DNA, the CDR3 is TGTGCCAGCAGCTCGGAAATTTTGGGCACCATATATTTT. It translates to CASSSEILGTIYF.

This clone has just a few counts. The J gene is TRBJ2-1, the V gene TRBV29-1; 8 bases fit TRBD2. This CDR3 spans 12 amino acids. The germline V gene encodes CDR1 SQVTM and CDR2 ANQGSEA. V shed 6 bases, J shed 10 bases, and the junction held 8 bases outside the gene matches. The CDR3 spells CSVRSGGGEQFF. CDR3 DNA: TGCAGCGTCCGGAGCGGGGGAGGGGAGCAGTTCTTC.

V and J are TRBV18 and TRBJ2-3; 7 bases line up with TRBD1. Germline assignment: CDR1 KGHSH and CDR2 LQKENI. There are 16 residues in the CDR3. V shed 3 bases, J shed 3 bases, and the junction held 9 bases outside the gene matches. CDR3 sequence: CASSPLGTAQTDTQYF. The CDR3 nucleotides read TGTGCCAGCTCACCTCTCGGGACAGCACAAACAGATACGCAGTATTTT.

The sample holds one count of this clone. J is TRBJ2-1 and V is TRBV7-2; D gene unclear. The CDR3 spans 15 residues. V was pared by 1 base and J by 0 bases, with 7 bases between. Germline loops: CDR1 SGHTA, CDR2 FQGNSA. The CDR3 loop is CASSLGPSSYNEQFF. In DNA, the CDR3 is TGTGCCAGCAGCTTAGGTCCGAGCTCCTACAATGAGCAGTTCTTC.

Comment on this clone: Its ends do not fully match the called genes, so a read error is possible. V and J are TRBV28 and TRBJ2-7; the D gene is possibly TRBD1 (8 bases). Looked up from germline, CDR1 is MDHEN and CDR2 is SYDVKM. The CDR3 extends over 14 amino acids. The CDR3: CASTLQGGTYEQYF. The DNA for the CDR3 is TGTGCCAGCACTTTACAGGGGGGGACCTACGAGCAGTACTTC.

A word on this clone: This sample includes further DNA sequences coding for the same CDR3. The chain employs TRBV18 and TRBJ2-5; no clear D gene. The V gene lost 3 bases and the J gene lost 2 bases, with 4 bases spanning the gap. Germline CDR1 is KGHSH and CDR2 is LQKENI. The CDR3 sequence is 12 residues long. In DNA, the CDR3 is TGTGCCAGCTCACCTTCTCAAGAGACCCAGTACTTC. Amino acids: CASSPSQETQYF.

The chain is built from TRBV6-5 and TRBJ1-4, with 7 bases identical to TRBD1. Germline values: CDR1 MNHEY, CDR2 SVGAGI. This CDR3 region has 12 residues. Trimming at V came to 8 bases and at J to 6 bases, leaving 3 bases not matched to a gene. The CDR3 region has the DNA TGTGCCAGCGGGAGGGGGCATGAAAAACTGTTTTTT. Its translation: CASGRGHEKLFF.

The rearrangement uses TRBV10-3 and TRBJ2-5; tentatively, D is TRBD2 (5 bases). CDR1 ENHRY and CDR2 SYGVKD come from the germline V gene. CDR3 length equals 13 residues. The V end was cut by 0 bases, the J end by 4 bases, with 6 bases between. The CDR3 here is CAISESAGETQYF. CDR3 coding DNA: TGTGCCATCAGTGAGTCGGCGGGAGAGACCCAGTACTTC.

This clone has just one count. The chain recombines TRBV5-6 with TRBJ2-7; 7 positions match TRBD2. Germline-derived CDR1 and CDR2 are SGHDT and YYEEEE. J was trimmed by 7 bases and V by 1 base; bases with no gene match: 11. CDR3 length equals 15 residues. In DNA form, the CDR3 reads TGTGCCAGCAGCTTGACCAGCGGGGCTACGATGGAGCAGTACTTC. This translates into CASSLTSGATMEQYF.

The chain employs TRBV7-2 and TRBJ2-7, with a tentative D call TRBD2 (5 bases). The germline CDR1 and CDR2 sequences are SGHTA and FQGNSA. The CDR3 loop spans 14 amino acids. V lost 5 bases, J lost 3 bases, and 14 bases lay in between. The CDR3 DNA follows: TGTGCCAGCAGCCCCGGGTGGAGGAGCTACGAGCAGTACTTC. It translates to CASSPGWRSYEQYF.

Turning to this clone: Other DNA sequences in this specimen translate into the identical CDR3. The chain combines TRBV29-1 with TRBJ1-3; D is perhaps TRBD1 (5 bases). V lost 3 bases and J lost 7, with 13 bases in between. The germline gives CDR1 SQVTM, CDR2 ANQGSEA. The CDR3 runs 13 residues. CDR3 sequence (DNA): TGCAGCGTTGAGGGGACTGGGGGGAACACCATATATTTT. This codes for CSVEGTGGNTIYF.

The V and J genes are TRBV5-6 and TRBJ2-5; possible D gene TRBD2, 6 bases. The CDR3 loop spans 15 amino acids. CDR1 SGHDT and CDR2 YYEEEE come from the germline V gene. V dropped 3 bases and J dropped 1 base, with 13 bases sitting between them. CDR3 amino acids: CASSWRGPRQETQYF. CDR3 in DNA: TGTGCCAGCAGCTGGCGGGGCCCCCGCCAAGAGACCCAGTACTTC.

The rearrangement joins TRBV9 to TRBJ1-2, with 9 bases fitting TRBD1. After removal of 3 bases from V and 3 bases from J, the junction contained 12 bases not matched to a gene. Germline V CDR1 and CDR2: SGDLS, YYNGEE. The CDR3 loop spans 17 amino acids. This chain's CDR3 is CASSEDVGGTGYYGYTF. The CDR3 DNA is TGTGCCAGCAGCGAGGACGTAGGGGGGACAGGGTACTATGGCTACACCTTC.

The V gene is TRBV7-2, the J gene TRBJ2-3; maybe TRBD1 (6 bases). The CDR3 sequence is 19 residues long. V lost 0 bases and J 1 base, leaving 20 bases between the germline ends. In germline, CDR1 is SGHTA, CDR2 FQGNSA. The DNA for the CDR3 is TGTGCCAGCAGCTTAGCGCTAAGGGGACCCAGGGGAGGCACAGATACGCAGTATTTT. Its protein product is CASSLALRGPRGGTDTQYF.

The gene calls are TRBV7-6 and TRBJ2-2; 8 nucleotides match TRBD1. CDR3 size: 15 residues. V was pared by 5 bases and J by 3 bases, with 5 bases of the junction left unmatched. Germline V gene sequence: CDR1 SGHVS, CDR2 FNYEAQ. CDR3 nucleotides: TGTGCCAGCAGCCCCAGACAGGGGTACACCGGGGAGCTGTTTTTT. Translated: CASSPRQGYTGELFF.

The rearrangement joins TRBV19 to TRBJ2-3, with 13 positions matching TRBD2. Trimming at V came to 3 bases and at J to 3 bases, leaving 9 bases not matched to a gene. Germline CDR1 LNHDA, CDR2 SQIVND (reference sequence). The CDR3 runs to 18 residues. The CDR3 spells CASSMGIGLAGVTDTQYF. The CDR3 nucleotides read TGTGCCAGTAGTATGGGGATAGGACTAGCGGGAGTAACAGATACGCAGTATTTT.

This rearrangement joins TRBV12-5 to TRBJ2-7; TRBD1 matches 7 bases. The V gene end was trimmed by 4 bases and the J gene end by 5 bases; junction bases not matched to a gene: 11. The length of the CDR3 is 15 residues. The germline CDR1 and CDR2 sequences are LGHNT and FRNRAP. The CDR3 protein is CASGSLKGAKNEQYF. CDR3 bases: TGTGCTAGTGGTTCATTGAAGGGGGCGAAGAACGAGCAGTACTTC.

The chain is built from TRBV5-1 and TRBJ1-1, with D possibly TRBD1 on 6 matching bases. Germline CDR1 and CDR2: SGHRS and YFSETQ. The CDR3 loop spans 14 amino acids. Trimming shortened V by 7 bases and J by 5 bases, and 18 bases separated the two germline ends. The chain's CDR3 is CASFTEGGWTEAFF. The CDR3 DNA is TGCGCCAGCTTTACAGAGGGGGGATGGACTGAAGCTTTCTTT.